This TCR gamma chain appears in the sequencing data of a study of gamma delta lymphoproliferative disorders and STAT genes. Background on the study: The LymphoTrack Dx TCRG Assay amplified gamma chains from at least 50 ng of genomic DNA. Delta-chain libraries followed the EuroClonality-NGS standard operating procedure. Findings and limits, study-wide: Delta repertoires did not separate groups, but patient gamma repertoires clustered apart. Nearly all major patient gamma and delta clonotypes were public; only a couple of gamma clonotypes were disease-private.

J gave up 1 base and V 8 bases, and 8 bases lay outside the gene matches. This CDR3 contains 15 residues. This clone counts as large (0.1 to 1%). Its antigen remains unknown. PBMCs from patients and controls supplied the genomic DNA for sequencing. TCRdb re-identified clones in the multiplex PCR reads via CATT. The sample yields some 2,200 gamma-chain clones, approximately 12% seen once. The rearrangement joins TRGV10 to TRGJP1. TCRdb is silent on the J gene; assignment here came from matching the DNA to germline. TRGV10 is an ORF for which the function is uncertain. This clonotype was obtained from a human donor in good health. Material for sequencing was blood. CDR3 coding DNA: TGTGCTGCGTGGGATGGAATTACCACTGGTTGGTTCAAGATATTT. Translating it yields CAAWDGITTGWFKIF.